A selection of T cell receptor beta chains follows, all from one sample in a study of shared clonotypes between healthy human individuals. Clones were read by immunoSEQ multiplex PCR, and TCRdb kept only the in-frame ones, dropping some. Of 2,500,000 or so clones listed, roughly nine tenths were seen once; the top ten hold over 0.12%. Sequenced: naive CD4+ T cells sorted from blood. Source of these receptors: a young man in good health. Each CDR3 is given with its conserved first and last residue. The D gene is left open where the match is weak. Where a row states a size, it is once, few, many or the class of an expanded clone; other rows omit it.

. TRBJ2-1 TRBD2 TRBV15 CATSLSGGIYNEQFF TGTGCCACCAGCCTAAGCGGGGGGATCTACAATGAGCAGTTCTTC
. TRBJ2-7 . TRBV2 CASNSRGEQYF TGTGCCAGCAATTCCCGGGGGGAGCAGTACTTC
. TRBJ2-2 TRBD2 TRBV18 CASSPGLAVTGELFF TGTGCCAGCTCACCGGGACTAGCGGTCACCGGGGAGCTGTTTTTT
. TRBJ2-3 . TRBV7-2 CASSLTGGTDTQYF TGTGCCAGCAGCTTAACGGGGGGCACAGATACGCAGTATTTT
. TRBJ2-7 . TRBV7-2 CASSKTTGAYEQYF TGTGCCAGCAGTAAAACGACAGGAGCCTACGAGCAGTACTTC
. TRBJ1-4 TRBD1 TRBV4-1 CASSQDFKGARATNEKLFF TGCGCCAGCAGCCAAGATTTTAAGGGGGCGCGGGCAACTAATGAAAAACTGTTTTTT
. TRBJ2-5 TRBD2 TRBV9 CASTTSGGATETQYF TGTGCCAGCACGACTAGCGGGGGGGCCACAGAGACCCAGTACTTC
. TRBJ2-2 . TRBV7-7 CASSPYRAIKAELFF TGTGCTAGCAGCCCCTACAGGGCCATCAAAGCGGAGCTGTTTTTT
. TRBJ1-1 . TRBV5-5 CASSFSMNTEAFF TGTGCCAGCAGCTTTTCTATGAACACTGAAGCTTTCTTT
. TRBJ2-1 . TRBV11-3 CASSLGSISYNEQFF TGTGCCAGCAGCTTAGGGTCAATATCCTACAATGAGCAGTTCTTC
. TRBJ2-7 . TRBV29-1 CSVEELDRSEQYF TGCAGCGTTGAAGAACTTGACAGGAGCGAGCAGTACTTC
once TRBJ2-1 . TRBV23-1 CASRHPPGTNEQFF TGCGCCAGCAGGCACCCCCCAGGGACCAATGAGCAGTTCTTC
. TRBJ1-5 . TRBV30 CAWSPKTNQPQHF TGTGCCTGGAGTCCAAAAACTAATCAGCCCCAGCATTTT
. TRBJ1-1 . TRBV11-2 CASSLDSQHEAFF TGTGCCAGCAGCTTAGACAGCCAGCATGAAGCTTTCTTT
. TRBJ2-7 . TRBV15 CATSITRGGRSEQYF TGTGCCACCAGCATTACAAGGGGAGGTCGGAGCGAGCAGTACTTC
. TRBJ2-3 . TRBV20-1 CSVGVADTQYF TGCAGTGTCGGCGTGGCAGATACGCAGTATTTT
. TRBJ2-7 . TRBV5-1 CASSLEGDPTYEQYF TGCGCCAGCAGCTTGGAAGGAGACCCTACCTACGAGCAGTACTTC
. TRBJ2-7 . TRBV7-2 CASSDSYEQYF TGTGCCAGCAGCGACAGCTACGAGCAGTACTTC
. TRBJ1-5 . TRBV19 CASSQPYQPQHF TGTGCCAGTAGTCAACCCTATCAGCCCCAGCATTTT
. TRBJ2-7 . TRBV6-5 CASSYSSLQGGEQYF TGTGCCAGCAGTTACTCGAGTCTACAGGGTGGAGAGCAGTACTTC
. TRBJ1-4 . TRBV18 CASSPRATNEKLFF TGTGCCAGCTCACCCAGGGCAACTAATGAAAAACTGTTTTTT
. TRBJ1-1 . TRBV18 CASSPSQNTEAFF TGTGCCAGCTCACCATCTCAGAACACTGAAGCTTTCTTT
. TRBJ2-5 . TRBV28 CASSFGGAPRETQYF TGTGCCAGCAGTTTTGGGGGGGCTCCCCGAGAGACCCAGTACTTC
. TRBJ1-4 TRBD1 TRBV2 CASSEIDRGEKLFF TGTGCCAGCAGTGAGATAGACAGGGGTGAAAAACTGTTTTTT
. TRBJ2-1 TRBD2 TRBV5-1 CASSLRPAGGFFDEQFF TGCGCCAGCAGCTTGCGGCCGGCGGGAGGATTCTTCGATGAGCAGTTCTTC
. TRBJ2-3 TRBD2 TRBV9 CASSVEGTSPYTQYF TGTGCCAGCAGCGTAGAAGGGACTAGCCCCTATACGCAGTATTTT
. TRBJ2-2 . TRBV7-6 CASSSTGNTGELFF TGTGCCAGCAGCTCGACAGGGAACACCGGGGAGCTGTTTTTT
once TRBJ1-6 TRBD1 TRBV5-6 CASSLPQGAESPLHF TGTGCCAGCAGCTTGCCCCAGGGGGCGGAATCACCCCTCCACTTT
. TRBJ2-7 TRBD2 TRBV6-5 CASSYRSSGSYEQYF TGTGCCAGCAGTTACAGGTCTAGCGGCTCCTACGAGCAGTACTTC
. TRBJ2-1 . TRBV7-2 CASSLSRAVSYNEQFF TGTGCCAGCAGCCTTTCGCGGGCCGTCTCCTACAATGAGCAGTTCTTC
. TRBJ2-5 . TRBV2 CASRRGSLGTQYF TGTGCCAGCAGAAGAGGTTCCCTGGGGACCCAGTACTTC
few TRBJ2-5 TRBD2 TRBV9 CASSRTSGRETQYF TGTGCCAGCAGTAGGACTAGCGGGAGAGAGACCCAGTACTTC
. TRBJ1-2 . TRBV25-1 CASSESGQFYGYTF TGTGCCAGCAGTGAATCTGGTCAGTTCTATGGCTACACCTTC
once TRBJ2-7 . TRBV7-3 CASSPSPGPYEQYF TGTGCCAGCAGCCCCTCACCGGGACCATACGAGCAGTACTTC
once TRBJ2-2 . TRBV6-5 CASSYSLGITAGELFF TGTGCCAGCAGTTACTCGCTGGGGATAACCGCCGGGGAGCTGTTTTTT
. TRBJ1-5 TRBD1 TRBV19 CASTLTGINQPQHF TGTGCCAGTACCCTGACAGGGATAAATCAGCCCCAGCATTTT
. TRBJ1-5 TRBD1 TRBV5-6 CASSRGTGDSNQPQHF TGTGCCAGCAGCCGCGGGACAGGGGATAGCAATCAGCCCCAGCATTTT
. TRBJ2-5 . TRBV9 CASSVDQGGSGAQYF TGTGCCAGCAGCGTAGACCAGGGAGGTTCTGGGGCCCAGTACTTC
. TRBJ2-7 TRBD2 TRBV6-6 CASSSRFSGDLYEQYF TGTGCCAGCAGTTCCCGATTTAGCGGGGACCTTTACGAGCAGTACTTC
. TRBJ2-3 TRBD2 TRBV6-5 CASATTSGGTDTQYF TGTGCCAGCGCGACGACTAGCGGGGGCACAGATACGCAGTATTTT
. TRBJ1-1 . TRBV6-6 CASSTDGRNTEAFF TGTGCCAGCAGTACGGACGGTAGGAACACTGAAGCTTTCTTT
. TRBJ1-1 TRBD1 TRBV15 CATSRTGTAAFF TGTGCCACCAGCCGGACAGGGACAGCAGCTTTCTTT
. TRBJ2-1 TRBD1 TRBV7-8 CASSSGQSSYNEQFF TGTGCCAGCAGCTCGGGACAGAGCTCCTACAATGAGCAGTTCTTC
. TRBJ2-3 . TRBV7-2 CASSLTPADTQYF TGTGCCAGCAGCTTGACTCCCGCAGATACGCAGTATTTT
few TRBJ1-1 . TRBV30 CAWSVQRNTEAFF TGTGCCTGGAGTGTACAAAGAAACACTGAAGCTTTCTTT
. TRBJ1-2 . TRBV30 CAWRGTSYGYTF TGTGCCTGGAGAGGGACCTCTTATGGCTACACCTTC
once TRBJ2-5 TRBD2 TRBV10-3 CAISEKLLAGGVQETQYF TGTGCCATCAGTGAAAAGTTACTAGCGGGGGGCGTACAAGAGACCCAGTACTTC
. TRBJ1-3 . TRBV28 CATAGGSGNTIYF TGTGCCACCGCGGGGGGGTCTGGAAACACCATATATTTT
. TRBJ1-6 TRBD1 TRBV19 CASRPRGGYTYNSPLHF TGTGCCAGTAGGCCCAGGGGGGGCTACACCTATAATTCACCCCTCCACTTT
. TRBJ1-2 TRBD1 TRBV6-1 CASSSGTVRGYTF TGTGCCAGCAGTTCCGGGACAGTGAGAGGCTACACCTTC
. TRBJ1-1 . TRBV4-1 CASSPSEGLNTEAFF TGCGCCAGCAGCCCCTCGGAGGGTCTGAACACTGAAGCTTTCTTT
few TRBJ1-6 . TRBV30 CAWSLPGSPLHF TGTGCCTGGAGTTTACCAGGTTCACCCCTCCACTTT
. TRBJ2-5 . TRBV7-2 CASSSPGGAKKTQYF TGTGCCAGCAGTTCCCCCGGCGGGGCTAAAAAGACCCAGTACTTC
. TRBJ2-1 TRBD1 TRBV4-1 CASSQGQGYDEQFF TGCGCCAGCAGCCAAGGACAGGGTTATGATGAGCAGTTCTTC
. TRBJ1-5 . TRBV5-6 CASSLGGWQPQHF TGTGCCAGCAGCTTGGGTGGATGGCAGCCCCAGCATTTT
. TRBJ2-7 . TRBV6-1 CASSEPRTQYF TGTGCCAGCAGTGAGCCCCGGACGCAGTACTTC